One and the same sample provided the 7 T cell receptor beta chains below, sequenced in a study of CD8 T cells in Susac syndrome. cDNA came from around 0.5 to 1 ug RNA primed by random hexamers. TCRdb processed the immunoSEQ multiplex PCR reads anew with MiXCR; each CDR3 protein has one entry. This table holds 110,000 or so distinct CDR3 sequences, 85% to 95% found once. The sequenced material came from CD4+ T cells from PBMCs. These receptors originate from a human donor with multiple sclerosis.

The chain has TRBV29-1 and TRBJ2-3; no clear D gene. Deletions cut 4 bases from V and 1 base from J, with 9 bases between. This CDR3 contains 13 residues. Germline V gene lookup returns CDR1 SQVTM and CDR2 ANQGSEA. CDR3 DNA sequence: TGCAGCGTTGCGCCGGCCGGCACAGATACGCAGTATTTT. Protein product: CSVAPAGTDTQYF.

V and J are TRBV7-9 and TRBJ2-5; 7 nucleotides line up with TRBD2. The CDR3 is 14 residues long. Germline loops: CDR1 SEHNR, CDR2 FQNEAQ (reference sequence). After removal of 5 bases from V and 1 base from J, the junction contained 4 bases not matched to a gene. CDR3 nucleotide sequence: TGTGCCAGCAGCCTCGGGACTACCCAAGAGACCCAGTACTTC. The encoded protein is CASSLGTTQETQYF.

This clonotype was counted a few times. The CDR3 DNA is TGTGCCAGCAGCCGGGAGGGAAATCAGCCCCAGCATTTT. It translates to CASSREGNQPQHF. The V and J genes are TRBV5-4 and TRBJ1-5; D remains unclear. Trimming removed 4 bases from V and 4 bases from J, with 9 bases in between. CDR3 length equals 13 residues. From germline, CDR1 is SGHNT and CDR2 YYREEE (reference sequence).

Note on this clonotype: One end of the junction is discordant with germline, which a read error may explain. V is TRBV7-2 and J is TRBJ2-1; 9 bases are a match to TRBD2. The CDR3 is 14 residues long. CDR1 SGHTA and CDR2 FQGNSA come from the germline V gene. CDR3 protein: CASSLAGRYNEQFF. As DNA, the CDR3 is TGTGCCAGCAGCCTAGCGGGGAGATACAATGAGCAGTTCTTC.

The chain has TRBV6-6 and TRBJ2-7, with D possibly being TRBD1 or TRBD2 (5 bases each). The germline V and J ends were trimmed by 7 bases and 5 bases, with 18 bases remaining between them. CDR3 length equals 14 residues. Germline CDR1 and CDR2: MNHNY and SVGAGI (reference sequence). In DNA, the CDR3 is TGTGCCAGCACCTCGGAGAGGGGCCTCCACGAGCAGTACTTC. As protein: CASTSERGLHEQYF.

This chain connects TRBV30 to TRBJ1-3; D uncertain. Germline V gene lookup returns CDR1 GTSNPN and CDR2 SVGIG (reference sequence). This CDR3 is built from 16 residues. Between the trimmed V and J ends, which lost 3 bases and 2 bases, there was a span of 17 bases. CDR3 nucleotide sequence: TGTGCCTGGAGGGGGTTGTCGGGGTTGGCTGGAAACACCATATATTTT. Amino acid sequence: CAWRGLSGLAGNTIYF.

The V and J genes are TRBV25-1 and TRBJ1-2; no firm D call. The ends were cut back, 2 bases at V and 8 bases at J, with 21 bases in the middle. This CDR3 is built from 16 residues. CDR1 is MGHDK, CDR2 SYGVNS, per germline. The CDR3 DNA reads TGTGCCAGCAGTGAACCACCGCGTAGAGCTATGGAGGGCTACACCTTC. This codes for CASSEPPRRAMEGYTF.